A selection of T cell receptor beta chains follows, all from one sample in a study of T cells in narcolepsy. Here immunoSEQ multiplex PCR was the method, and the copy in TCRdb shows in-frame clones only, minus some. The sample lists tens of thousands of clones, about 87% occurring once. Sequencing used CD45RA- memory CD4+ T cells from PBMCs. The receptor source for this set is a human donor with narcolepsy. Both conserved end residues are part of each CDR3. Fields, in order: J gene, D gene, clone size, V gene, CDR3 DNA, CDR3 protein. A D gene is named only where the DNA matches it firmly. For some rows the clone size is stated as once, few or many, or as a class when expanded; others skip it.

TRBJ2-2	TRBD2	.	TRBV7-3	TGTGCCAGCAGCAGAGCCGGGACTAGCGGCCTCGGAGGGGAGCTGTTTTTT	CASSRAGTSGLGGELFF
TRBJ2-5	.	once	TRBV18	TGTGCCAGCTCACCTCAAGAGACCCAGTACTTC	CASSPQETQYF
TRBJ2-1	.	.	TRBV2	TGTGCCAGCAGGAGGGGGGGTAGCGGAAACAATGAGCAGTTCTTC	CASRRGGSGNNEQFF
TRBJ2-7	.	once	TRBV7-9	TGTGCCAGCAGCTTCGGATCCTGGACAGCCTACTACGAGCAGTACTTC	CASSFGSWTAYYEQYF
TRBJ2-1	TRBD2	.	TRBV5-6	TGTGCCAGCAGCTTTGTAGCGGGACCGTGGCAGTTCTTC	CASSFVAGPWQFF
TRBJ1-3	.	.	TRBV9	TGTGCCAGCAGCGTAGCTGCCAGCTCTGGAAACACCATATATTTT	CASSVAASSGNTIYF
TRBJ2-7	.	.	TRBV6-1	TGTGCCAGCAGCCTATCGATCTACGAGCAGTACTTC	CASSLSIYEQYF
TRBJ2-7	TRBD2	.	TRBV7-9	TGTGCCAGCAGCTTCGGGGGGTCGATCCGCGACGAGCAGTACTTC	CASSFGGSIRDEQYF
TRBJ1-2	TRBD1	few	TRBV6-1	TGTGCCAGCAACAGACAGGGTTCGGGTTATGGCTACACCTTC	CASNRQGSGYGYTF
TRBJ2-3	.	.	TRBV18	TGTGCCAGCTCACCAGTCGGGCAGGGGGATACGCAGTATTTT	CASSPVGQGDTQYF
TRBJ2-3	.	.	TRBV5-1	TGCGCCAGCAGCTTGGACGGGGTGGGGGCAGATACGCAGTATTTT	CASSLDGVGADTQYF
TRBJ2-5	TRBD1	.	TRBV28	TGTGCCAGCAGTTCCCGGGACAGGTACCAAGAGACCCAGTACTTC	CASSSRDRYQETQYF